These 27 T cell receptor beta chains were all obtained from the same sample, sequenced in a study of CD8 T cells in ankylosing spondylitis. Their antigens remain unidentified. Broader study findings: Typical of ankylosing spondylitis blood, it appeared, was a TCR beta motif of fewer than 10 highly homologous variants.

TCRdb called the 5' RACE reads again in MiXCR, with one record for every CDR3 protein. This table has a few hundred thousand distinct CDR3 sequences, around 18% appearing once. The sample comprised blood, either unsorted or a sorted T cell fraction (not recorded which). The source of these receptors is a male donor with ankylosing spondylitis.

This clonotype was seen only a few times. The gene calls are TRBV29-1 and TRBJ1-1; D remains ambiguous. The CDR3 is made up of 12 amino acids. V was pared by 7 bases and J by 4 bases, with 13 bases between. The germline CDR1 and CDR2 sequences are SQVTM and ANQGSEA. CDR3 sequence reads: CSGWLGITEAFF. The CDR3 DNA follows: TGCAGCGGCTGGCTGGGGATCACTGAAGCTTTCTTT.

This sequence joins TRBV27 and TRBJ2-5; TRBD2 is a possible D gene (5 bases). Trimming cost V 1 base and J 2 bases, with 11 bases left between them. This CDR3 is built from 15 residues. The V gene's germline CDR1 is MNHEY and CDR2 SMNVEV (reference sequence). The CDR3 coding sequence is TGTGCCAGCAGTTTATTACGGGGTGGGCAAGAGACCCAGTACTTC. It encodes CASSLLRGGQETQYF.

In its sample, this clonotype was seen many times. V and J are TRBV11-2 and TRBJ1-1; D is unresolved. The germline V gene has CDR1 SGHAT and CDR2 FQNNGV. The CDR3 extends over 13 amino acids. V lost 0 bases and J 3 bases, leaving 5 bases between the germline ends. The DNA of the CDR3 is TGTGCCAGCAGCTTAGAGGGTGACACTGAAGCTTTCTTT. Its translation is CASSLEGDTEAFF.

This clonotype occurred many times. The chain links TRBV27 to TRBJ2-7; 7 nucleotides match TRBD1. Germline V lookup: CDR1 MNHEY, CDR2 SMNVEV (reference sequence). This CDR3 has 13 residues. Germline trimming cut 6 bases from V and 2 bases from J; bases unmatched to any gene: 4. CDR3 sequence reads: CASSLRGTYEQYF. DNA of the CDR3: TGTGCCAGCAGCCTCAGGGGGACCTACGAGCAGTACTTC.

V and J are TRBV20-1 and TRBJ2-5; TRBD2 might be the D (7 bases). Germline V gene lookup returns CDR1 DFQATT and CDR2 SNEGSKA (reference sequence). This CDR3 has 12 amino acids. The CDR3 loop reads CSAGDTQETQYF. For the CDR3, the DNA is TGCAGCGCGGGGGACACCCAAGAGACCCAGTACTTC.

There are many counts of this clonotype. The CDR3 region is CASMARWDYATGGEKLFF. CDR3 bases: TGTGCCAGCATGGCGCGTTGGGATTACGCCACTGGTGGTGAAAAACTGTTTTTT. V is TRBV6-1 and J is TRBJ1-4; the D is unclear. Trimming pared 7 bases from V and 7 bases from J, leaving 28 bases between. The CDR3 is 18 residues long. CDR1 and CDR2 (germline): MNHNS, SASEGT.

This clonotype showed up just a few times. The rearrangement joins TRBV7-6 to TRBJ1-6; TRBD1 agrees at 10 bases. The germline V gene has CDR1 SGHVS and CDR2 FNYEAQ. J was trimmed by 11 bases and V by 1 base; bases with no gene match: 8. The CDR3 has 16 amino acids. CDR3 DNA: TGTGCCAGCAGCTTAGATAGTGGACAGGGGGTAACACCCCTCCACTTT. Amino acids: CASSLDSGQGVTPLHF. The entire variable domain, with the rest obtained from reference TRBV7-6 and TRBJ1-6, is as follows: GAGVSQSPRYKVTKRGQDVALRCDPISGHVSLYWYRQALGQGPEFLTYFNYEAQQDKSGLPNDRFSAERPEGSISTLTIQRTEQRDSAMYRCASSLDSGQGVTPLHFGNGTRLTVT.

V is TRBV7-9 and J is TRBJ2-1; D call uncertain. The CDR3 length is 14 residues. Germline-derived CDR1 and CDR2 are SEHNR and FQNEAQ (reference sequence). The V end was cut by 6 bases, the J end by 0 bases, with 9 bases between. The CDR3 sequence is CASSTPRSYNEQFF. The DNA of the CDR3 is TGTGCCAGCAGTACACCTCGCTCCTACAATGAGCAGTTCTTC.

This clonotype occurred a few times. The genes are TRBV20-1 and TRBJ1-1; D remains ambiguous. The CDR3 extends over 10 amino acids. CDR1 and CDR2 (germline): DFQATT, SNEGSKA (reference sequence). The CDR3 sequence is CRPWGTEAFF. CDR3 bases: TGCAGGCCTTGGGGCACTGAAGCTTTCTTT.

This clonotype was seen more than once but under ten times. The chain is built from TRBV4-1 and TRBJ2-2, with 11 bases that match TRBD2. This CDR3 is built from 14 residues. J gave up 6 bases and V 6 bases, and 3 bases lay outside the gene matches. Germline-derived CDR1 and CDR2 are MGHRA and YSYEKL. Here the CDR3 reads CASSSGRGAGELFF. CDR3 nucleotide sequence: TGCGCCAGCAGTAGCGGGAGGGGGGCCGGGGAGCTGTTTTTT.

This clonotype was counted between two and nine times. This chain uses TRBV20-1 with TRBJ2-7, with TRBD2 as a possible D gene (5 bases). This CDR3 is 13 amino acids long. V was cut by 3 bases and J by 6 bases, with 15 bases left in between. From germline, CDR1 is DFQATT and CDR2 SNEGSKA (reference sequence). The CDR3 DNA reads TGCAGTGCTAGGGATGGTCTGAGCGGCGAGCAGTACTTC. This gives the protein CSARDGLSGEQYF.

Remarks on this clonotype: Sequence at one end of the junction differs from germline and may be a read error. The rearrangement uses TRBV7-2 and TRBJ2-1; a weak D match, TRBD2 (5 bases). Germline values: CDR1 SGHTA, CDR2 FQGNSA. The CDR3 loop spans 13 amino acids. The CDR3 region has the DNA TGTGCCAGAGGGAGCGCGGCCTACAATGAGAAGTTCTTC. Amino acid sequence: CARGSAAYNEKFF.

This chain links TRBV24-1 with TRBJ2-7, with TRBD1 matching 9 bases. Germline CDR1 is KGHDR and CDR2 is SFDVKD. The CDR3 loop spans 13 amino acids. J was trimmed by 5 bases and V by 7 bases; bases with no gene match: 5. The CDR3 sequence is CATRATGGNEQYF. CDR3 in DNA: TGTGCCACCAGGGCGACAGGGGGGAACGAGCAGTACTTC.

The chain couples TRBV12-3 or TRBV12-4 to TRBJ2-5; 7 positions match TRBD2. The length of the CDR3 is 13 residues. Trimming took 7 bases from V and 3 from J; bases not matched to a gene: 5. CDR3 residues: CASTPAGEETQYF. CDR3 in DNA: TGTGCCAGCACTCCCGCGGGGGAAGAGACCCAGTACTTC.

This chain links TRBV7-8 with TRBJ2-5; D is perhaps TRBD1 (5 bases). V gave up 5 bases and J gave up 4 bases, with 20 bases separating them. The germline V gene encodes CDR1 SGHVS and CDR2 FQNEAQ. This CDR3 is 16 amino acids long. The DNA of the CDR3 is TGTGCCAGCAGCCCGACCGGATCAGGGTCGGGAGAGACCCAGTACTTC. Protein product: CASSPTGSGSGETQYF.

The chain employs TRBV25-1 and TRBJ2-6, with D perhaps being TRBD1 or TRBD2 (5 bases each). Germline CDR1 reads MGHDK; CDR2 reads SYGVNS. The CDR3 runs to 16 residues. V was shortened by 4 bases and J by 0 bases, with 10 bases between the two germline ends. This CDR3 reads CASSGPGTSGANVLTF. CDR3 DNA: TGTGCCAGCAGTGGTCCCGGGACCTCTGGGGCCAACGTCCTGACTTTC.

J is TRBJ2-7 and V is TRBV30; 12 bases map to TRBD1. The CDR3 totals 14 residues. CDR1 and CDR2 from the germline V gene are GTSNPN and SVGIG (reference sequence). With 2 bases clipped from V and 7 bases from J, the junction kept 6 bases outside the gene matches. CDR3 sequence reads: CAWSWGQGAGEQYF. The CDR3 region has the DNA TGTGCCTGGAGTTGGGGACAGGGGGCTGGGGAGCAGTACTTC.

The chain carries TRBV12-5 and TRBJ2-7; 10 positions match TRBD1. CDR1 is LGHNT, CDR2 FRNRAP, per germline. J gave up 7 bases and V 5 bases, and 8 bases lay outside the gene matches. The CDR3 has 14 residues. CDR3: CASGARTGGGEQYF. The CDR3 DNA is TGTGCTAGTGGTGCAAGGACAGGGGGGGGAGAGCAGTACTTC. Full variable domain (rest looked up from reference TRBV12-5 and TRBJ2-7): DARVTQTPRHKVTEMGQEVTMRCQPILGHNTVFWYRQTMMQGLELLAYFRNRAPLDDSGMPKDRFSAEMPDATLATLKIQPSEPRDSAVYFCASGARTGGGEQYFGPGTRLTVT.

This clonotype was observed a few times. The CDR3 DNA follows: TGTGCCAGCAGCCAAGATGTAAGGTACGAGCAGTACTTC. Translation gives CASSQDVRYEQYF. This chain connects TRBV14 to TRBJ2-7; D not certain. This CDR3 has 13 amino acids. The germline V and J ends were trimmed by 0 bases and 4 bases, with 7 bases remaining between them. Germline V CDR1 and CDR2: SGHDN, FVKESK.

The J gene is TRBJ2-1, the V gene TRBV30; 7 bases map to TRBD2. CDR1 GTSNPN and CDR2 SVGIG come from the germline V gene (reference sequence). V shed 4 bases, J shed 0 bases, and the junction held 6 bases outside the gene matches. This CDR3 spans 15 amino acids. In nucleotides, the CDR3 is TGTGCCTGGACCGTGGGGGGGAGCTCCTACAATGAGCAGTTCTTC. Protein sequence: CAWTVGGSSYNEQFF.

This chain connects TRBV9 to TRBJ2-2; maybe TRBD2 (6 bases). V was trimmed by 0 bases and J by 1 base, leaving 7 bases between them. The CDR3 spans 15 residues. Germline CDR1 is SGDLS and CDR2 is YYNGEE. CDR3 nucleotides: TGTGCCAGCAGCGTAGGCGGGGAGAACACCGGGGAGCTGTTTTTT. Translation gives CASSVGGENTGELFF.

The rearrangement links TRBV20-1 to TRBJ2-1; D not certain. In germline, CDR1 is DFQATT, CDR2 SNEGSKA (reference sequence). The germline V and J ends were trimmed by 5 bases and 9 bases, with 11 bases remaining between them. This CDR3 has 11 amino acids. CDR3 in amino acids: CSADSYGEQFF. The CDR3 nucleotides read TGCAGTGCTGACTCTTATGGTGAGCAGTTCTTC.

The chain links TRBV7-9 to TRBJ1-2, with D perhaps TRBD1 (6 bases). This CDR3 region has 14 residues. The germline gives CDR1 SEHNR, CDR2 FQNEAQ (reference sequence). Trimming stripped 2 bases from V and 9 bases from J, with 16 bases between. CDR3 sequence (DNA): TGTGCCAGCAGCTTAATTCAGGGGATGGGGAGCTACACCTTC. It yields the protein CASSLIQGMGSYTF. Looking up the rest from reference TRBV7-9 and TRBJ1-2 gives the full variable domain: DTGVSQNPRHKITKRGQNVTFRCDPISEHNRLYWYRQTLGQGPEFLTYFQNEAQLEKSRLLSDRFSAERPKGSFSTLEIQRTEQGDSAMYLCASSLIQGMGSYTFGSGTRLTVV.

The CDR3 loop reads CASRNFQGSDEQYF. In nucleotides, the CDR3 is TGTGCCAGCAGGAACTTCCAGGGGAGCGACGAGCAGTACTTC. V usage is TRBV6-1 and J usage is TRBJ2-7, with D possibly matching TRBD1 (6 bases). There are 14 residues in the CDR3. Germline CDR1 MNHNS, CDR2 SASEGT. The V gene lost 6 bases and the J gene lost 5 bases, with 17 bases spanning the gap.

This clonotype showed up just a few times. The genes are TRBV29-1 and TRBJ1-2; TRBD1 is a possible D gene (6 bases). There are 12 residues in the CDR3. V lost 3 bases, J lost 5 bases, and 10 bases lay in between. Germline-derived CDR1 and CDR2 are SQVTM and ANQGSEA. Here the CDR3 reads CSVETGLYGYTF. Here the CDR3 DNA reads TGCAGCGTTGAGACAGGCTTATATGGCTACACCTTC. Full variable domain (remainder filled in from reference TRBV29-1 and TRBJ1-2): SAVISQKPSRDICQRGTSLTIQCQVDSQVTMMFWYRQQPGQSLTLIATANQGSEATYESGFVIDKFPISRPNLTFSTLTVSNMSPEDSSIYLCSVETGLYGYTFGSGTRLTVV.

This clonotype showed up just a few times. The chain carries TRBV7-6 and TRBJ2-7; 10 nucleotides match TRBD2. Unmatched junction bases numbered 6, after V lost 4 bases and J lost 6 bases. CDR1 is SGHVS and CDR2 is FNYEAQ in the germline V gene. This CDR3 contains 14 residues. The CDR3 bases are TGTGCCAGCAGCTCCGGGACTAGCGTCCCCGAGCAGTACTTC. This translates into CASSSGTSVPEQYF.

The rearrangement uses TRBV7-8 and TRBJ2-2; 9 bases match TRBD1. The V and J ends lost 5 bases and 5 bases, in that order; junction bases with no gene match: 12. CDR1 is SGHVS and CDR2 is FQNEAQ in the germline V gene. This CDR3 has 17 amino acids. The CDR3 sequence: CASSPAVTGGATGELFF. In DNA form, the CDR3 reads TGTGCCAGCAGCCCGGCGGTTACAGGGGGCGCGACCGGGGAGCTGTTTTTT.